This T cell receptor (beta chain) was captured by sequencing in a study of blood T cell repertoires in COVID-19. At the level of the study: Material from acute and convalescent COVID-19 was sourced from the United States, Italy and Spain.

Per the authors' pipeline: By means of reference gene primer amplification, nucleated cell counts were estimated. Repertoires were generated with immunoSEQ multiplex PCR, while TCRdb's copy carries only in-frame clones and drops some. V and J calls and clone size come straight from that table; D and trimming were deduced from the DNA. Of about 190,000 clones in the sample, 82% are singletons; the top ten hold about 5%. The germline V gene encodes CDR1 SGHDN and CDR2 FVKESK. Trimming pared 0 bases from V and 9 bases from J, leaving 9 bases between. The CDR3 is 14 residues long. Sequencing input: peripheral blood. This sequence originates from a woman aged 30 to 39 with acute or convalescent COVID-19. The gene calls are TRBV14 and TRBJ1-6, with D perhaps TRBD1 (6 bases). The CDR3 nucleotides are TGTGCCAGCAGCCAAGACAGGGGTGGTTCACCCCTCCACTTT. Its translation: CASSQDRGGSPLHF.